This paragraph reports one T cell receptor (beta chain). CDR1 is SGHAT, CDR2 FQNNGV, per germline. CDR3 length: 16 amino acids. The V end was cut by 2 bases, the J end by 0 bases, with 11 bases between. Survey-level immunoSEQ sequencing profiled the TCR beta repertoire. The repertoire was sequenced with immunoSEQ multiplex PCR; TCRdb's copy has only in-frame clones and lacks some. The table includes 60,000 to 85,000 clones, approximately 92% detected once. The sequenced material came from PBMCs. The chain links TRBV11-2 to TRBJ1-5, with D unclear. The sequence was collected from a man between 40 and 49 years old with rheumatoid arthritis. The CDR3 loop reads CASSLLGGSSNQPQHF. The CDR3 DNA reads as TGTGCCAGCAGCTTACTAGGCGGGTCTAGCAATCAGCCCCAGCATTTT.